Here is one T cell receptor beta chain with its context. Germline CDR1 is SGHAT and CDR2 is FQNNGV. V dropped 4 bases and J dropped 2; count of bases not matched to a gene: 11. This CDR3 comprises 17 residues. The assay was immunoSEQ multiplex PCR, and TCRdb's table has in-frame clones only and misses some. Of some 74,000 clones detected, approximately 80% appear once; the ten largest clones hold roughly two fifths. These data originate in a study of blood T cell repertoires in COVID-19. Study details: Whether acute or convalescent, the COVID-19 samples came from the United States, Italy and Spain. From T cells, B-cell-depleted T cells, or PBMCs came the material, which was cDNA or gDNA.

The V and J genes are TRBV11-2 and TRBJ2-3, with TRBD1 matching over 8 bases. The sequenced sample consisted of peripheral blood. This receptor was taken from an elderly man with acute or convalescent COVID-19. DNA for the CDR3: TGTGCCAGCAGCTCCATTCAGACAGGGGCGATCACAGATACGCAGTATTTT. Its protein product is CASSSIQTGAITDTQYF.